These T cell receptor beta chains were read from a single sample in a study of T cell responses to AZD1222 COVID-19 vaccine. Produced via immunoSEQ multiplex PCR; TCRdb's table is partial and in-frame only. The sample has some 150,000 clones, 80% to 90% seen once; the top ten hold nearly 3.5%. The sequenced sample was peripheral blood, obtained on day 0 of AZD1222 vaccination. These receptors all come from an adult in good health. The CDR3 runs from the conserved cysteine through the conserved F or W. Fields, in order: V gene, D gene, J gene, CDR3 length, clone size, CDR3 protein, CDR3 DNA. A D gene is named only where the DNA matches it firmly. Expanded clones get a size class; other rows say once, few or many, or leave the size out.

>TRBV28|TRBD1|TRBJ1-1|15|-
CASSFRGLRDTEAFF
TGTGCCAGCAGTTTTAGGGGGCTCCGTGACACTGAAGCTTTCTTT
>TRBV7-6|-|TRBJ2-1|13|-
CASSAGPHNEQFF
TGTGCCAGCAGCGCGGGACCGCACAATGAGCAGTTCTTC
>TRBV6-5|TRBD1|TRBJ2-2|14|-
CASSRTGGIGELFF
TGTGCCAGCAGTCGGACAGGGGGGATCGGGGAGCTGTTTTTT
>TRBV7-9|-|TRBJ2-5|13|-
CASSPGQLETQYF
TGTGCCAGCAGCCCAGGACAGCTAGAGACCCAGTACTTC
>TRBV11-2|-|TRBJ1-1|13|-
CASSLEAGLAAFF
TGTGCCAGCAGCTTAGAGGCAGGGTTAGCGGCTTTCTTT
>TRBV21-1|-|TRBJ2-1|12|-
CASSKVRTGQFF
TGTGCCAGCAGCAAAGTTAGGACAGGGCAGTTCTTC
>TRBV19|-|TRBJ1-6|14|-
CASSIEGFGSPLHF
TGTGCCAGTAGTATAGAAGGATTTGGTTCACCCCTCCACTTT
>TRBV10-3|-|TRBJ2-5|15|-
CAISESTGGPGTQYF
TGTGCCATCAGTGAGTCGACTGGAGGCCCCGGGACCCAGTACTTC
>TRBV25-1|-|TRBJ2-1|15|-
CASSETASSYNEQFF
TGTGCCAGCAGTGAAACGGCCTCCTCCTACAATGAGCAGTTCTTC
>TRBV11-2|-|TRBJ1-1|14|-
CASSLDRKNTEAFF
TGTGCCAGCAGCTTAGATCGGAAGAACACTGAAGCTTTCTTT
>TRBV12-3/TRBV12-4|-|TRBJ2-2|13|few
CASKQGWTGELFF
TGTGCCAGCAAACAGGGTTGGACCGGGGAGCTGTTTTTT
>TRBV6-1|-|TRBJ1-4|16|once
CASSETPGRGAEKLFF
TGTGCCAGCAGTGAAACCCCGGGCAGGGGAGCGGAAAAACTGTTTTTT
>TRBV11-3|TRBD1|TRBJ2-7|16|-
CASSLVPTGVGSEQYF
TGTGCCAGCAGCTTAGTGCCGACAGGGGTGGGCTCCGAGCAGTACTTC
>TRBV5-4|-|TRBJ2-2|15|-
CASSPKGSNTGELFF
TGTGCCAGCAGCCCGAAAGGGTCGAACACCGGGGAGCTGTTTTTT
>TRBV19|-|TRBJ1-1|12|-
CASSIVNTEAFF
TGTGCCAGTAGTATTGTGAACACTGAAGCTTTCTTT
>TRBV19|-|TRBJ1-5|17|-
CASSRTELPNSNQPQHF
TGTGCCAGTAGTAGGACAGAGCTCCCTAATAGCAATCAGCCCCAGCATTTT
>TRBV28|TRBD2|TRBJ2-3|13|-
CASRLAGVDTQYF
TGTGCCAGTCGACTAGCGGGAGTAGATACGCAGTATTTT
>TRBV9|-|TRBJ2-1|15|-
CASSVFGTAYNEQFF
TGTGCCAGCAGCGTATTCGGCACCGCCTACAATGAGCAGTTCTTC
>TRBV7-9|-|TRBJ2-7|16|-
CASSLTGRLEPYEQYF
TGTGCCAGCAGCTTAACCGGACGACTCGAGCCCTACGAGCAGTACTTC
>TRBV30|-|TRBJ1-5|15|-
CAWSVPGAIPQPQHF
TGTGCCTGGAGTGTACCGGGGGCGATACCCCAGCCCCAGCATTTT
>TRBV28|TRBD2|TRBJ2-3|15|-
CATQGAGGVTDTQYF
TGTGCCACCCAAGGAGCGGGAGGGGTCACAGATACGCAGTATTTT
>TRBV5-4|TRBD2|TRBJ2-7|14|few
CASSLGTSGNEQYF
TGTGCCAGCAGCTTGGGGACTAGCGGGAACGAGCAGTACTTC
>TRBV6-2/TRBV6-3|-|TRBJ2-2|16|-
CASSPVAGRGARELFF
TGTGCCAGCAGCCCTGTCGCGGGGAGAGGTGCCCGGGAGCTGTTTTTT
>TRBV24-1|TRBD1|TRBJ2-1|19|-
CATSDDDGQGRWVFGEQFF
TGTGCCACCAGTGATGACGACGGACAGGGGCGCTGGGTTTTTGGTGAGCAGTTCTTC
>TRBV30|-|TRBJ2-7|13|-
CAWSGSSSYEQYF
TGTGCCTGGAGTGGGTCGAGCTCCTACGAGCAGTACTTC
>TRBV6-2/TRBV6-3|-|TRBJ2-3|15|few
CASSYRGASTDTQYF
TGTGCCAGCAGTTACAGGGGAGCTAGCACAGATACGCAGTATTTT
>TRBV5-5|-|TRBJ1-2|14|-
CASSYPTGTDGYTF
TGTGCCAGCAGCTACCCGACAGGAACCGATGGCTACACCTTC
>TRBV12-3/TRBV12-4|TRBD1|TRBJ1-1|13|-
CASSSGTETRAFF
TGTGCCAGCAGTTCCGGGACAGAAACAAGGGCTTTCTTT
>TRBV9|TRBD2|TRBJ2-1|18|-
CASSVGLAGGGLYNEQFF
TGTGCCAGCAGCGTAGGACTAGCGGGAGGGGGGTTGTACAATGAGCAGTTCTTC
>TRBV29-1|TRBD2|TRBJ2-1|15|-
CSVVPGTSLLGEQFF
TGCAGCGTCGTTCCGGGGACTAGTTTATTGGGCGAGCAGTTCTTC
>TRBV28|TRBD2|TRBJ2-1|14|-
CASSLAGVYNEQFF
TGTGCCAGCAGTTTAGCGGGAGTTTACAATGAGCAGTTCTTC
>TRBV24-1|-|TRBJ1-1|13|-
CATRRTENTEAFF
TGTGCCACCCGAAGGACCGAAAACACTGAAGCTTTCTTT
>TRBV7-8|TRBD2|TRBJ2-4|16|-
CASSLAGGRGKNIQYF
TGTGCCAGCAGCTTAGCGGGTGGGAGGGGCAAGAACATTCAGTACTTC
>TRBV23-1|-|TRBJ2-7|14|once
CASSQFAVGYEQYF
TGCGCCAGCAGTCAATTTGCAGTGGGCTACGAGCAGTACTTC
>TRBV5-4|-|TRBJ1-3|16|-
CASSFGPLRSGNTIYF
TGTGCCAGCAGCTTTGGACCGTTACGCTCTGGAAACACCATATATTTT
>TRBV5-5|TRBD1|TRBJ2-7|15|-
CASSLVLGTDYEQYF
TGTGCCAGCAGCTTGGTCTTAGGGACAGATTACGAGCAGTACTTC
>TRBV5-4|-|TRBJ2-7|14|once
CASSPGGFTYEQYF
TGTGCCAGCAGCCCCGGTGGGTTCACCTACGAGCAGTACTTC
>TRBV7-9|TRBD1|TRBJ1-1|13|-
CASSSQQGQEAFF
TGTGCCAGCAGCTCCCAACAGGGACAGGAAGCTTTCTTT
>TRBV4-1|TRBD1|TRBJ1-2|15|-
CASSQVTGGGYGYTF
TGCGCCAGCAGCCAAGTCACAGGGGGCGGCTATGGCTACACCTTC
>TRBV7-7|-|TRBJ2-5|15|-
CASSLREAGSETQYF
TGTGCCAGCAGCTTGAGGGAGGCGGGGTCAGAGACCCAGTACTTC
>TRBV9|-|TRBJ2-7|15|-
CASSVGGLNPYEQYF
TGTGCCAGCAGCGTAGGGGGGCTGAATCCGTACGAGCAGTACTTC
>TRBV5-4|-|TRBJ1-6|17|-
CASSLGGLTVYNSPLHF
TGTGCCAGCAGCTTGGGAGGGCTGACAGTCTATAATTCACCCCTCCACTTT
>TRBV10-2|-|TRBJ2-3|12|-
CASSDLADTQYF
TGCGCCAGCAGTGACCTGGCAGATACGCAGTATTTT
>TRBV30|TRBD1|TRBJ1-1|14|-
CAWSYGQDLRAAFF
TGTGCCTGGAGTTATGGACAGGACCTCAGGGCAGCTTTCTTT
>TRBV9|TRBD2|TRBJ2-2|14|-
CASSVAGGTGELFF
TGTGCCAGCAGCGTAGCGGGGGGCACCGGGGAGCTGTTTTTT
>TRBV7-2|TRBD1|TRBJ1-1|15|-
CASSLATGAGTEAFF
TGTGCCAGCAGCTTAGCCACAGGGGCAGGTACTGAAGCTTTCTTT
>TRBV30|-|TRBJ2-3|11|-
CAWSGGDTQYF
TGTGCCTGGAGTGGCGGAGATACGCAGTATTTT
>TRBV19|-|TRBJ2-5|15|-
CASSIRVLLLETQYF
TGTGCCAGTAGTATACGAGTCCTGTTATTGGAGACCCAGTACTTC
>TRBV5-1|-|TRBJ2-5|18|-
CASSHDLTQGGLGETQYF
TGCGCCAGCAGCCATGACTTAACCCAAGGAGGCTTAGGGGAGACCCAGTACTTC
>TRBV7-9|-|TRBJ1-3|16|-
CASSLSAALSGNTIYF
TGTGCCAGCAGCTTATCTGCAGCGCTGTCTGGAAACACCATATATTTT
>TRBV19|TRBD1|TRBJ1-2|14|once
CASTADRSVYGYTF
TGTGCCAGTACCGCGGACAGGTCGGTCTATGGCTACACCTTC
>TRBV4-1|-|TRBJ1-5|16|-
CASSQALVGLGQPQHF
TGCGCCAGCAGCCAAGCTCTGGTAGGGTTGGGTCAGCCCCAGCATTTT